This T cell receptor beta chain was recorded in a study of siplizumab effects on memory and regulatory T cells. Only in-frame clones appear in the TCRdb table, and some are missing; sequencing was by immunoSEQ multiplex PCR. The profile shows roughly 100,000 clones, 85% to 95% of them singletons. In germline, CDR1 is SGDLS, CDR2 YYNGEE. V was shortened by 1 base and J by 3 bases, with 10 bases between the two germline ends. This CDR3 has 14 amino acids. This TCR came from a human donor in good health. The sequenced sample was CD4+ T cells sorted from blood. The chain joins TRBV9 to TRBJ1-1; D remains unclear. This CDR3 reads CASSVQGRDTEAFF. The CDR3, as DNA: TGTGCCAGCAGCGTACAAGGGAGGGACACTGAAGCTTTCTTT.